This T cell receptor beta chain was captured by sequencing in a study of T cell changes during pregnancy in multiple sclerosis. J was trimmed by 2 bases and V by 0 bases; bases with no gene match: 1. The CDR3 is 15 amino acids. The germline V gene encodes CDR1 SEHNR and CDR2 FQNEAQ (reference sequence). Sequenced by immunoSEQ multiplex PCR; TCRdb stores in-frame clones only, minus some. The sample gives tens of thousands of clones, roughly 92% of which show up once; approximately 1.6% is in the top ten. The receptor was derived from a female donor in good health, enrolled as a control in a pregnancy study. This sequence joins TRBV7-9 and TRBJ2-1; 7 nucleotides agree with TRBD2. Sequenced material: peripheral blood, taken in the first trimester of pregnancy. The CDR3 sequence is CASSLAGGPYNEQFF. In DNA, the CDR3 is TGTGCCAGCAGCTTAGCGGGAGGGCCCTACAATGAGCAGTTCTTC.